This TCR beta chain was sequenced for a study of shared clonotypes between healthy human individuals. Study context: CD4 naive and CD4 memory each took three plates per donor, while CD8 naive took two and CD8 memory one. General study results and limits: Sharing across four donors was highest in naive CD4 (around 5%) and lowest in memory CD8 (around 0.4%).

The sample holds one count of this clone. Its specificity is not known. The trim removed 1 base at V and 11 bases at J, leaving 15 bases unmatched. Germline CDR1 is SGHRS and CDR2 is YFSETQ. CDR3 length: 16 residues. Per sorted-subset replicate PCR, input was approximately 0.2 ug DNA, representing tens of thousands of T cell genomes. TCRdb keeps only in-frame clones here, not all; method: immunoSEQ multiplex PCR. The sample has approximately 2.5 million clones, just over 90% seen once; the top ten hold over 0.12%. This sequence originates from a man younger than 30 in good health. V is TRBV5-1 and J is TRBJ2-3; 8 bases are shared with TRBD1. Source material: naive CD4+ T cells sorted from blood. As to subset: CD45RA+ positively selected. The CDR3: CASSLWDRPDPPRQYF. CDR3 DNA: TGCGCCAGCAGCTTGTGGGACAGGCCCGACCCTCCCAGGCAGTATTTT.